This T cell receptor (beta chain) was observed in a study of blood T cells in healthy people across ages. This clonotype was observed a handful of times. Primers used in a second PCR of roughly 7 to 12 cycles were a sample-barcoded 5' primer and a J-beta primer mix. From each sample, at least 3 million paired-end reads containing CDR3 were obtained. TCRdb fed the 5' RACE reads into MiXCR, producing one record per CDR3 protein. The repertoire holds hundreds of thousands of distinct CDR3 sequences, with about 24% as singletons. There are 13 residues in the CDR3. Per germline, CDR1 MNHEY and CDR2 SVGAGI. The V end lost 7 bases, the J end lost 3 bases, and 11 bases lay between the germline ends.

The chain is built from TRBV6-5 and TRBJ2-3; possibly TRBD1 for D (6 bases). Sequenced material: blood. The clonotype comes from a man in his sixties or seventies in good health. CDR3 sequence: CASTQRGTDTQYF. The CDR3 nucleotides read TGTGCCAGCACTCAGAGGGGGACAGATACGCAGTATTTT.